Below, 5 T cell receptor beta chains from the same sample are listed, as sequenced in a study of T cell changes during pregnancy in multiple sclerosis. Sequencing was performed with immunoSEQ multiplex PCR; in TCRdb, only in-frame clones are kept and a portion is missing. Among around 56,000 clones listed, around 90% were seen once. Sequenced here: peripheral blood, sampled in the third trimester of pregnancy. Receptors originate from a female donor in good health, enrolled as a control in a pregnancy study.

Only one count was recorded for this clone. DNA of the CDR3: TGTGCCAGTAGCACATACAGTGCTCATCAGCCCCAGCATTTT. It yields the protein CASSTYSAHQPQHF. The rearrangement joins TRBV19 to TRBJ1-5; D is undetermined. V was shortened by 6 bases and J by 5 bases, with 14 bases between the two germline ends. The length of the CDR3 is 14 residues. CDR1 LNHDA and CDR2 SQIVND come from the germline V gene (reference sequence).

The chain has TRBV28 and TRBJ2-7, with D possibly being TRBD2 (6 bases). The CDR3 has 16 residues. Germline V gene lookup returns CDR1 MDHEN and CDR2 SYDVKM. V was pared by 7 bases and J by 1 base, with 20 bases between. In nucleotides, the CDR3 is TGTGCCAGCAATGCAGTTATCTCCCGGGGGTCCTACGAGCAGTACTTC. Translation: CASNAVISRGSYEQYF.

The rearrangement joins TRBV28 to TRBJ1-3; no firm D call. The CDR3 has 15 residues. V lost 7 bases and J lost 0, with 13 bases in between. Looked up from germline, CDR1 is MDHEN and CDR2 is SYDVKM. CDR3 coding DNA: TGTGCCAGCAAGGAGAGTAGCTTCTCTGGAAACACCATATATTTT. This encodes CASKESSFSGNTIYF. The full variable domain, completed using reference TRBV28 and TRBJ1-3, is DVKVTQSSRYLVKRTGEKVFLECVQDMDHENMFWYRQDPGLGLRLIYFSYDVKMKEKGDIPEGYSVSREKKERFSLILESASTNQTSMYLCASKESSFSGNTIYFGEGSWLTVV.

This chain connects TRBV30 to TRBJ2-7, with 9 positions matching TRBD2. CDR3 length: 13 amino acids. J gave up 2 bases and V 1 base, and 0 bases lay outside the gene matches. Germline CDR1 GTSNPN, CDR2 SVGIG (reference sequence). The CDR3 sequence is CAWSGTSAYEQYF. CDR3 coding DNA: TGTGCCTGGAGTGGGACTAGCGCCTACGAGCAGTACTTC. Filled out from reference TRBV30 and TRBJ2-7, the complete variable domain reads SQTIHQWPATLVQPVGSPLSLECTVEGTSNPNLYWYRQAAGRGLQLLFYSVGIGQISSEVPQNLSASRPQDRQFILSSKKLLLSDSGFYLCAWSGTSAYEQYFGPGTRLTVT.

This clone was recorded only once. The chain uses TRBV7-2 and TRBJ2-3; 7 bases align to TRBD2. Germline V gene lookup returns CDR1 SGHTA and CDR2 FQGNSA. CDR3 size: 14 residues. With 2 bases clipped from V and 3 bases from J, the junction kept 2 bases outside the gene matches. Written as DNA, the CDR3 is TGTGCCAGCAGCTTAAACGGGGGGACAGATACGCAGTATTTT. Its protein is CASSLNGGTDTQYF.